A selection of T cell receptor beta chains follows, all from one sample in a study of cytotoxic CD8 clonotypes in ibrutinib-treated CLL. Libraries were prepared by immunoSEQ multiplex PCR; TCRdb keeps only in-frame clonotypes and omits some of them. The sample consists of about 72,000 clones, more than 70% of them appearing once. Sequencing used PBMCs, obtained at disease progression, from a patient treated with ibrutinib. These receptor sequences come from a human donor with chronic lymphocytic leukemia. CDR3s include the opening cysteine and the closing phenylalanine or tryptophan. The D gene is left open where the match is weak. Clone size is shown for a subset of rows, as once, few, many or a class of expanded clone.

>TRBV5-1|TRBJ1-3|-|TRBD1
TGCGCCAGCAGCTTAACAGGGGGCGAAGTCTCTGGAAACACCATATATTTT
CASSLTGGEVSGNTIYF
>TRBV5-1|TRBJ1-3|-|-
TGCGCCAGCAGCTTAGAGAGGGGCTCTGGAAACACCATATATTTT
CASSLERGSGNTIYF
>TRBV6-1|TRBJ1-3|once|-
TGTGCCAGCAGTGAAGAGGCAGGAAACACCATATATTTT
CASSEEAGNTIYF
>TRBV5-6|TRBJ2-5|-|TRBD1
TGTGCCAGCAGCCCACAGGGGCTGCGAGAGACCCAGTACTTC
CASSPQGLRETQYF
>TRBV19|TRBJ1-4|-|-
TGTGCCAGTAGTAACGGCGGGGGGCGCGGTGAAAAACTGTTTTTT
CASSNGGGRGEKLFF
>TRBV2|TRBJ2-7|-|TRBD1
TGTGCCAGCAGTGGGAGGGACAGGGGCGAGCAGTACTTC
CASSGRDRGEQYF
>TRBV4-1|TRBJ1-4|-|TRBD1
TGCGCCAGCAGCCATCGAAGGGCAGGGGGTTCTAATGAAAAACTGTTTTTT
CASSHRRAGGSNEKLFF
>TRBV19|TRBJ2-3|-|-
TGTGCCAGTCGACCCCCAAGGAGCTCAGATACGCAGTATTTT
CASRPPRSSDTQYF
>TRBV6-1|TRBJ2-7|-|TRBD1
TGTGCCGGCCCGCCCAGGACAGGGGGCACCTACGAGCAGTACTTC
CAGPPRTGGTYEQYF
>TRBV19|TRBJ1-5|-|-
TGTGCCAGTCATGGGTGGAATCAGCCCCAGCATTTT
CASHGWNQPQHF
>TRBV10-3|TRBJ1-5|-|TRBD1
TGTGCCATCAATGGACAGGGAAGCCATCAGCCCCAGCATTTT
CAINGQGSHQPQHF
>TRBV6-6|TRBJ2-1|-|-
TGTGCCAGCAGCAGACTACCCAATGAGCAGTTCTTC
CASSRLPNEQFF
>TRBV4-1|TRBJ2-2|-|-
TGCGCCAGCAGCCAGGACAGCACCGGGGAGCTGTTTTTT
CASSQDSTGELFF
>TRBV5-1|TRBJ2-7|-|TRBD1
TGCGCCAGCAGCTTGGGAAATACAGGGGGCTCCTACGAGCAGTACTTC
CASSLGNTGGSYEQYF
>TRBV2|TRBJ1-1|-|-
TGTGCCAGCAGTGAAAGGGCAGGTCGTTGGACTGAAGCTTTCTTT
CASSERAGRWTEAFF
>TRBV9|TRBJ2-7|-|-
TGTGCCAGCAGCGTAGGCTCGCAGGGGGGCTACGAGCAGTACTTC
CASSVGSQGGYEQYF
>TRBV28|TRBJ1-6|few|-
TGTGCCACCGAACAGGGAGCTAATTCACCCCTCCACTTT
CATEQGANSPLHF
>TRBV5-6|TRBJ1-2|-|-
TGTGCCACCCCGTGGAAGGGGGGGCCAAACTATGGCTACACCTTC
CATPWKGGPNYGYTF
>TRBV19|TRBJ1-5|-|-
TGTGCCAGTAGAATGGGAAATCAGCCCCAGCATTTT
CASRMGNQPQHF
>TRBV5-1|TRBJ2-7|-|-
TGCGCCAGCAGCTTGTCCATTTACTACGAGCAGTACTTC
CASSLSIYYEQYF
>TRBV11-2|TRBJ1-4|-|-
TGTGCCAGCAGCTTAGAACCGGCTGACGAAAAACTGTTTTTT
CASSLEPADEKLFF
>TRBV7-2|TRBJ2-3|-|-
TGTGCCAGCAGCAATAGCGCGGACACAGATACGCAGTATTTT
CASSNSADTDTQYF
>TRBV28|TRBJ1-5|-|-
TGTGCCAGCAGAGCAGGGTATCAGCCCCAGCATTTT
CASRAGYQPQHF
>TRBV19|TRBJ2-7|-|-
TGTGCCAGTAGTATGCTAGCTACGGGTTCGCGGATCTACGAGCAGTACTTC
CASSMLATGSRIYEQYF
>TRBV6-4|TRBJ1-2|-|-
TGTGCCAGCAGTGATGACTCCTATGGCTACACCTTC
CASSDDSYGYTF
>TRBV9|TRBJ2-7|-|-
TGTGCCAGCAGCGTAGAGCCGGACTCCTACGAGCAGTACTTC
CASSVEPDSYEQYF
>TRBV5-6|TRBJ1-1|-|TRBD1
TGTGCCAGCAGATTCACAGGGGGCTACACTGAAGCTTTCTTT
CASRFTGGYTEAFF
>TRBV28|TRBJ1-6|once|TRBD1
TGTGCCACCCACAGGGGCCCCTATAATTCACCCCTCCACTTT
CATHRGPYNSPLHF
>TRBV29-1|TRBJ2-7|-|TRBD1
TGCAGCGTTGAAGGTACAGGGGGCCACGAGCAGTACTTC
CSVEGTGGHEQYF
>TRBV5-4|TRBJ2-3|-|-
TGTGCCAGCAGCACCTCAATGGAGTTAGATACGCAGTATTTT
CASSTSMELDTQYF
>TRBV5-1|TRBJ2-5|once|TRBD2
TGCGCCAGCTCCCCGGCTAGCGGGGGGTTGGGCCAGTACTTC
CASSPASGGLGQYF
>TRBV6-5|TRBJ2-7|-|-
TGTGCCAGCAGTTCGCCAGGGAGTGGGACCTACGAGCAGTACTTC
CASSSPGSGTYEQYF
>TRBV9|TRBJ2-2|-|TRBD1
TGTGCCAGCAGCGTAGCATCGACAGGGCTTGTCGGGGAGCTGTTTTTT
CASSVASTGLVGELFF
>TRBV27|TRBJ1-2|-|-
TGTGCCAGCAGTTTATCCAGGTTTGGTGGCTACACCTTC
CASSLSRFGGYTF
>TRBV6-5|TRBJ1-1|-|TRBD1
TGTGCCAGCAGTTACTCCAGGACAGGGAACACTGAAGCTTTCTTT
CASSYSRTGNTEAFF
>TRBV5-1|TRBJ2-7|-|-
TGCGCCAGCAGCACGGGACACCACGACTACGAGCAGTACTTC
CASSTGHHDYEQYF
>TRBV5-1|TRBJ1-3|-|-
TGCGCCAGCAGCTACAGCCCCATGAGGGGCTCTGGAAACACCATATATTTT
CASSYSPMRGSGNTIYF
>TRBV5-6|TRBJ1-4|-|TRBD1
TGTGCCAGCAGCTTGGTTTCGGGACAGGGAACAACTAATGAAAAACTGTTTTTT
CASSLVSGQGTTNEKLFF
>TRBV7-9|TRBJ2-5|once|-
TGTGCCAGCAGCCCGACGGAGACCCAGTACTTC
CASSPTETQYF
>TRBV11-2|TRBJ2-3|-|-
TGTGCCAGCAGCTTAAGTTCGGAATATACGCAGTATTTT
CASSLSSEYTQYF
>TRBV7-8|TRBJ1-2|few|-
TGTGCCAGCAGCTTAGTATCGGCAATCACTAACTATGGCTACACCTTC
CASSLVSAITNYGYTF
>TRBV19|TRBJ1-2|-|-
TGTGCCAGTAGTATAGGAGGCGGAAACTATGGCTACACCTTC
CASSIGGGNYGYTF
>TRBV27|TRBJ2-7|-|-
TGTGCCAGCAGTTTGCAGGGGTCCTACGAGCAGTACTTC
CASSLQGSYEQYF
>TRBV18|TRBJ1-3|-|-
TGTGCCAGCTCACTGTCCCTCTCTACTTCTGGAAACACCATATATTTT
CASSLSLSTSGNTIYF
>TRBV19|TRBJ1-2|-|-
TGTGCCAGTAGTATAGTTGGAGGTGCTTCTAACTATGGCTACACCTTC
CASSIVGGASNYGYTF
>TRBV27|TRBJ1-2|-|-
TGTGCCAGCACTAGGACCGCCACTGGCTATGGCTACACCTTC
CASTRTATGYGYTF
>TRBV27|TRBJ1-1|-|-
TGTGCCAGCAGTGTTGGTTTGCCAACGAACACTGAAGCTTTCTTT
CASSVGLPTNTEAFF
>TRBV6-1|TRBJ1-2|-|-
TGTGCCAGCAGTGAGGGGCTGGGGGGAGGATATGGCTACACCTTC
CASSEGLGGGYGYTF
>TRBV7-9|TRBJ1-2|-|TRBD1
TGTGCCAGCAGCAATTATGGGACAGGGTATGGCTACACCTTC
CASSNYGTGYGYTF
>TRBV28|TRBJ1-2|-|-
TGTGCCAGCAGGCCTAATGGGGGTAGTGGCTATGGCTACACCTTC
CASRPNGGSGYGYTF
>TRBV18|TRBJ1-2|once|-
TGTGCCAGCTCACCAAGGGACCACTATGGCTACACCTTC
CASSPRDHYGYTF
>TRBV28|TRBJ2-4|-|-
TGTGCCAGCACCCGTGGGGTCGCCAAAAACATTCAGTACTTC
CASTRGVAKNIQYF
>TRBV6-1|TRBJ1-1|-|-
TGTGCCAGCAGTGAACCGGGGAACACTGAAGCTTTCTTT
CASSEPGNTEAFF